This paragraph covers one T cell receptor beta chain sequence. CDR1 SNHLY and CDR2 FYNNEI come from the germline V gene. The length of the CDR3 is 12 residues. V shed 8 bases and J shed 2 bases, with 9 bases lying between them. Authors' data handling: Nucleated cell counts were estimated from reference gene primer amplification. This table comes from immunoSEQ multiplex PCR, and its TCRdb copy is limited to in-frame clones, with some not included. That table furnishes V, J and clone size, whereas the DNA furnished D and trimming. Here the sample spans some 260,000 clones, 88% being singletons. This sample was included in a study of blood T cell repertoires in COVID-19. Whole-study context: Researchers got acute and convalescent COVID-19 samples from the United States, Italy and Spain.

The rearrangement uses TRBV2 and TRBJ2-5; D not certain. This clonotype originated in a woman between 25 and 40 years old with COVID-19, enrolled during active disease. Sequencing was performed on peripheral blood. The CDR3 region is CASLEYQETQYF. The CDR3, as DNA: TGTGCCAGCCTAGAATATCAAGAGACCCAGTACTTC.